These T cell receptor beta chains were read from a single sample in a study of blood T cell repertoires in COVID-19. Produced via immunoSEQ multiplex PCR; TCRdb's table is partial and in-frame only. In the table there are hundreds of thousands of clones, 80% to 90% of which are singletons. Specimen: peripheral blood. The receptors here all came from a woman aged 40 to 55 with active or convalescent COVID-19. Both conserved end residues are part of each CDR3. A D gene is named only where the DNA matches it firmly. Clone size is not always given. Where it is, it says once, few, many or a class for expanded clones.

j_call v_call clone_size d_call cdr3_nt cdr3_aa
TRBJ2-1 TRBV10-3 - - TGTGCCATCAGTGACCTTGGACAGATCAATGAGCAGTTCTTC CAISDLGQINEQFF
TRBJ2-7 TRBV24-1 - TRBD1 TGTGCCACCAGTGAGCCGAGGGGGACAGGGGGCTTAGACGAGCAGTACTTC CATSEPRGTGGLDEQYF
TRBJ1-6 TRBV27 once TRBD1 TGTGCCAGCTCCCTCCCACAGGGGCGGAATTCACCCCTCCACTTT CASSLPQGRNSPLHF
TRBJ2-7 TRBV5-1 - - TGCGCCAGCAGCGTGACATCCTCCTACGAGCAGTACTTC CASSVTSSYEQYF
TRBJ2-1 TRBV7-9 - TRBD2 TGTGCCAGCAGCTTAGCCGTATCCACTAGCGGGACGGATGAGCAGTTCTTC CASSLAVSTSGTDEQFF
TRBJ2-7 TRBV6-6 - - TGTGCCAGCAGTTACACCGGGACATACTACGAGCAGTACTTC CASSYTGTYYEQYF
TRBJ2-1 TRBV11-3 - TRBD2 TGTGCCAGCAGCCGAGGGACTAGCGTGATCTACAATGAGCAGTTCTTC CASSRGTSVIYNEQFF
TRBJ1-3 TRBV19 - TRBD1 TGTGCCAGTAGTCCGACGACAGGGGGCCACTCTGGAAACACCATATATTTT CASSPTTGGHSGNTIYF
TRBJ2-7 TRBV6-5 - TRBD2 TGTGCCAGCAGTAAGGCTAGCGGGAGGTACGAGCAGTACTTC CASSKASGRYEQYF
TRBJ2-2 TRBV11-1 - - TGTGCCAGCAGCTTATTTCTAGGGAGAGGGGAGCTGTTTTTT CASSLFLGRGELFF
TRBJ1-3 TRBV5-6 - - TGTGCCAGCAGCCGTGGCCCAGGGGATGGAAACACCATATATTTT CASSRGPGDGNTIYF
TRBJ1-1 TRBV7-9 - TRBD1 TGTGCCAGCAGCTTAGTCACGACAGGGGACACTGAAGCTTTCTTT CASSLVTTGDTEAFF
TRBJ1-1 TRBV27 - - TGTGCCAGCAGTTCTTATCCCATTGACAGGAACACTGAAGCTTTCTTT CASSSYPIDRNTEAFF